The sequence of this T cell receptor (beta chain) was determined in a study of Siglec-9 on CD8 T cells in melanoma. Trimming stripped 1 base from V and 4 bases from J, with 10 bases between. Germline CDR1 reads LNHDA; CDR2 reads SQIVND (reference sequence). This CDR3 is built from 14 residues. Points on this clone: The antigen is undetermined.

Generated by immunoSEQ multiplex PCR, the TCRdb table keeps only in-frame clones and is missing some. Seen here are around 30,000 clones, 75% to 85% observed once, and the top ten hold roughly 6%. Regarding the study as a whole: An effector memory CD8+ T-cell subset seemingly accumulating in melanoma was reportedly marked and regulated by Siglec-9.

What was sequenced was Siglec-9- CD8+ T cells sorted from blood. The rearrangement uses TRBV19 and TRBJ1-2; a weak D match, TRBD1 (6 bases). This receptor was obtained from a human donor in good health. The CDR3 bases are TGTGCCAGTAGTATAGTGGGACACCTCTATGGCTACACCTTC. This sequence encodes CASSIVGHLYGYTF.